Listed here are 27 T cell receptor beta chains from one sample, sequenced in a study of blood T cell repertoires in COVID-19. Sequenced by immunoSEQ multiplex PCR; TCRdb stores in-frame clones only, minus some. The sample holds 160,000 or so clones; 86% are singletons and the top ten take approximately 4%. Sequenced material: peripheral blood. The source is a woman between 65 and 79 years old with acute or convalescent COVID-19.

The chain carries TRBV6-5 and TRBJ1-1; 10 positions match TRBD1. J was trimmed by 8 bases and V by 2 bases; bases with no gene match: 5. The CDR3 contains 14 residues. CDR1 is MNHEY and CDR2 is SVGAGI in the germline V gene. CDR3 sequence (DNA): TGTGCCAGCAGTTACCCAGGACAGGGGGGAGAAGCTTTCTTT. The encoded protein is CASSYPGQGGEAFF.

The table lists this clone with a count of one. The chain is built from TRBV6-5 and TRBJ1-5; D remains ambiguous. Germline CDR1 MNHEY, CDR2 SVGAGI. Trimming pared 5 bases from V and 5 bases from J, leaving 7 bases between. This CDR3 is built from 12 residues. DNA for the CDR3: TGTGCCAGCAGTCACCTAGATCAGCCCCAGCATTTT. This codes for CASSHLDQPQHF.

The chain carries TRBV6-1 and TRBJ2-1; 9 nucleotides agree with TRBD1. The CDR3 sequence is 18 residues long. CDR1 and CDR2 (germline): MNHNS, SASEGT. J lost 6 bases, V lost 4 bases, and 16 bases had no gene match. The CDR3 reads CASSVRINRGPTGNEQFF. The CDR3 DNA reads TGTGCCAGCAGTGTACGGATAAACAGGGGGCCGACCGGCAATGAGCAGTTCTTC.

This chain connects TRBV15 to TRBJ1-6, with TRBD1 matching 9 bases. The ends lost 3 bases at V and 0 bases at J; junction bases unmatched: 6. CDR1 is LNHNV, CDR2 YYDKDF, per germline (reference sequence). This CDR3 spans 18 amino acids. CDR3 region: CATSRTGTGFSYNSPLHF. CDR3 coding DNA: TGTGCCACCAGCAGGACCGGGACAGGGTTCTCCTATAATTCACCCCTCCACTTT.

This sequence joins TRBV7-2 and TRBJ1-1, with 11 bases matching TRBD1. Per germline, CDR1 SGHTA and CDR2 FQGNSA. This CDR3 comprises 15 residues. With V trimmed by 5 bases and J by 5 bases, 7 bases remained unmatched. As DNA, the CDR3 is TGTGCCAGCAGCGAGGACAGGGGGCGGCGAACTGAAGCTTTCTTT. Amino acids: CASSEDRGRRTEAFF.

The V gene is TRBV30, the J gene TRBJ2-1; D might be TRBD1 (6 bases). V was cut by 5 bases and J by 3 bases, with 14 bases left in between. Germline V gives CDR1 GTSNPN, CDR2 SVGIG (reference sequence). CDR3 length: 14 amino acids. Here the CDR3 DNA reads TGTGCCTGGCGAAACAGGGCTCGCTACAATGAGCAGTTCTTC. Residues: CAWRNRARYNEQFF.

This chain links TRBV5-1 with TRBJ1-6; D is ambiguous. The CDR3 is 14 residues long. The V gene lost 0 bases and the J gene lost 7 bases, with 8 bases spanning the gap. Germline CDR1 and CDR2: SGHRS and YFSETQ. The CDR3 spells CASSLGERNSPLHF. For the CDR3, the DNA is TGCGCCAGCAGCTTGGGGGAGCGGAATTCACCCCTCCACTTT.

The V gene is TRBV6-5, the J gene TRBJ2-7; TRBD1 matches at 9 bases. The CDR3 consists of 16 residues. The trim removed 2 bases at V and 7 bases at J, leaving 12 bases unmatched. Germline V lookup: CDR1 MNHEY, CDR2 SVGAGI. The CDR3 reads CASSYQDRGRGGEQYF. The DNA for the CDR3 is TGTGCCAGCAGTTACCAGGACAGGGGTCGTGGTGGGGAGCAGTACTTC.

In its sample, this clone was seen a few times. This chain connects TRBV28 to TRBJ2-2; D is possibly TRBD2 (6 bases). The CDR3 loop spans 13 amino acids. Trimming left V 8 bases short and J 6 bases short, with 13 bases between. Germline assignment: CDR1 MDHEN and CDR2 SYDVKM. This CDR3 reads CASFGGIPGELFF. The CDR3 DNA follows: TGTGCCAGCTTTGGCGGGATACCCGGGGAGCTGTTTTTT.

The J gene is TRBJ2-1, the V gene TRBV7-9; 9 bases align to TRBD1. Per germline, CDR1 SEHNR and CDR2 FQNEAQ (reference sequence). This CDR3 comprises 14 residues. J gave up 8 bases and V 6 bases, and 8 bases lay outside the gene matches. CDR3 nucleotide sequence: TGTGCCAGCAGACGAACAGGGGGCAAGGATGAGCAGTTCTTC. Translating it yields CASRRTGGKDEQFF.

The chain recombines TRBV9 with TRBJ1-6, with D perhaps matching TRBD1 (6 bases). The CDR3 is 15 amino acids. V dropped 0 bases and J dropped 7 bases, with 11 bases sitting between them. Germline-derived CDR1 and CDR2 are SGDLS and YYNGEE. CDR3 protein: CASSVAAGANSPLHF. In nucleotides, the CDR3 is TGTGCCAGCAGCGTAGCGGCAGGGGCCAATTCACCCCTCCACTTT.

V is TRBV4-2 and J is TRBJ2-1; TRBD2 aligns across 12 bases. The CDR3 runs to 19 residues. V lost 1 base, J lost 3 bases, and 10 bases stayed unmatched. In germline, CDR1 is LGHNA, CDR2 YNFKEQ. This chain's CDR3 is CASSQGGPSGGADYNEQFF. In DNA form, the CDR3 reads TGTGCCAGCAGCCAAGGAGGGCCTAGCGGGGGGGCAGACTACAATGAGCAGTTCTTC.

CDR3 residues: CASSYKETQYF. In DNA, the CDR3 is TGTGCCAGCAGCTACAAAGAGACCCAGTACTTC. The chain uses TRBV7-6 and TRBJ2-5; D gene unclear. Between the trimmed V and J ends, which lost 4 bases and 3 bases, there was a span of 3 bases. From germline, CDR1 is SGHVS and CDR2 FNYEAQ. The CDR3 is 11 residues long.

The count of this clone is one. The chain has TRBV15 and TRBJ1-6; 10 nucleotides align to TRBD1. In germline, CDR1 is LNHNV, CDR2 YYDKDF (reference sequence). V was pared by 3 bases and J by 7 bases, with 3 bases of the junction left unmatched. CDR3 length equals 15 residues. The CDR3 region has the DNA TGTGCCACCAGCAGCTGGACAGGGGGGAATTCACCCCTCCACTTT. Translation: CATSSWTGGNSPLHF.

This chain connects TRBV24-1 to TRBJ2-2; D is ambiguous. Per germline, CDR1 KGHDR and CDR2 SFDVKD. The CDR3 covers 13 residues. V was cut by 5 bases and J by 7 bases, with 10 bases left in between. CDR3 coding DNA: TGTGCCACCAGTGGTGAACACAGCGGGGAGCTGTTTTTT. As protein: CATSGEHSGELFF.

The V call is TRBV9, the J call TRBJ2-3; D is ambiguous. Germline assignment: CDR1 SGDLS and CDR2 YYNGEE. V was pared by 3 bases and J by 2 bases, with 7 bases between. There are 13 residues in the CDR3. Here the CDR3 reads CASSGPHTDTQYF. DNA for the CDR3: TGTGCCAGCAGCGGCCCACACACAGATACGCAGTATTTT. Variable domain in full (rest from reference TRBV9 and TRBJ2-3): DSGVTQTPKHLITATGQRVTLRCSPRSGDLSVYWYQQSLDQGLQFLIQYYNGEERAKGNILERFSAQQFPDLHSELNLSSLELGDSALYFCASSGPHTDTQYFGPGTRLTVL.

The chain recombines TRBV10-3 with TRBJ2-1; 7 nucleotides align to TRBD2. V dropped 8 bases and J dropped 7; count of bases not matched to a gene: 8. CDR3 length: 13 amino acids. The germline V gene encodes CDR1 ENHRY and CDR2 SYGVKD. Written as DNA, the CDR3 is TGTGCCATCGGAGCGGGGATCGCAAATGAGCAGTTCTTC. This encodes CAIGAGIANEQFF.

The chain couples TRBV6-5 to TRBJ2-1, with 7 bases aligning to TRBD1. This CDR3 has 12 amino acids. Germline loops: CDR1 MNHEY, CDR2 SVGAGI. J was trimmed by 6 bases and V by 8 bases; bases with no gene match: 4. The CDR3 region has the DNA TGTGCCAGCGAAGGGACAGTCAATGAGCAGTTCTTC. This encodes CASEGTVNEQFF.

The J gene is TRBJ2-5, the V gene TRBV19; TRBD2 matches 9 bases. CDR3 size: 13 residues. J lost 9 bases, V lost 2 bases, and 4 bases had no gene match. Germline V gene sequence: CDR1 LNHDA, CDR2 SQIVND (reference sequence). CDR3 protein: CASSISSGKSQYF. In DNA form, the CDR3 reads TGTGCCAGTAGTATATCTAGCGGGAAGTCCCAGTACTTC.

This sequence joins TRBV19 and TRBJ1-1; D uncertain. Trimming took off 0 bases at V and 1 base at J, with 12 bases between the two ends. This CDR3 comprises 16 residues. Per germline, CDR1 LNHDA and CDR2 SQIVND (reference sequence). DNA for the CDR3: TGTGCCAGTAGTATAGAGTCCAGTCGCGGGAACACTGAAGCTTTCTTT. This gives the protein CASSIESSRGNTEAFF.

The J gene is TRBJ1-1, the V gene TRBV4-2; D unresolved. The CDR3 has 15 amino acids. Deletions cut 4 bases from V and 5 bases from J, with 17 bases between. Germline CDR1 is LGHNA and CDR2 is YNFKEQ. The CDR3 loop reads CASSPSGGRRTEAFF. The CDR3, as DNA: TGTGCCAGCAGCCCCTCGGGAGGCAGGCGTACTGAAGCTTTCTTT.

The V gene is TRBV19, the J gene TRBJ1-5; D is possibly TRBD1 (5 bases). The germline gives CDR1 LNHDA, CDR2 SQIVND (reference sequence). The CDR3 length is 15 residues. The ends were cut back, 2 bases at V and 7 bases at J, with 15 bases in the middle. The CDR3, as DNA: TGTGCCAGTAGTATACCCGGAGACAGTCCACAGCCCCAGCATTTT. This codes for CASSIPGDSPQPQHF.

This chain links TRBV4-2 with TRBJ2-1, with D perhaps TRBD2 (6 bases). Germline-derived CDR1 and CDR2 are LGHNA and YNFKEQ. The ends were cut back, 0 bases at V and 10 bases at J, with 13 bases in the middle. The CDR3 extends over 14 amino acids. The CDR3 spells CASSQDPAGREQFF. The CDR3 DNA sequence: TGTGCCAGCAGCCAAGATCCCGCGGGGCGGGAGCAGTTCTTC.

CDR3 nucleotide sequence: TGCGCCAGCAGCCCGCCGGGACAGGGAAATTCACCCCTCCACTTT. This translates into CASSPPGQGNSPLHF. This rearrangement joins TRBV5-1 to TRBJ1-6; 9 bases align to TRBD1. Unmatched junction bases numbered 6, after V lost 4 bases and J lost 7 bases. The CDR3 consists of 15 residues. Germline values: CDR1 SGHRS, CDR2 YFSETQ. Full variable domain (remainder filled in from reference TRBV5-1 and TRBJ1-6): KAGVTQTPRYLIKTRGQQVTLSCSPISGHRSVSWYQQTPGQGLQFLFEYFSETQRNKGNFPGRFSGRQFSNSRSEMNVSTLELGDSALYLCASSPPGQGNSPLHFGNGTRLTVT.

This rearrangement joins TRBV5-4 to TRBJ2-4; 7 nucleotides align to TRBD1. CDR3 size: 12 residues. The V segment lost 5 bases and the J segment 11 bases; nucleotides outside the gene matches: 7. Germline values: CDR1 SGHNT, CDR2 YYREEE (reference sequence). In DNA form, the CDR3 reads TGTGCCAGCAGTCAGGACAGGACTTTTCAGTACTTC. This encodes CASSQDRTFQYF.

The chain carries TRBV30 and TRBJ2-3; weak D call: TRBD2 (6 bases). V dropped 4 bases and J dropped 4 bases, with 12 bases sitting between them. CDR3 size: 13 residues. The V gene's germline CDR1 is GTSNPN and CDR2 SVGIG (reference sequence). CDR3 residues: CAWTTGVSDTQYF. The CDR3 region has the DNA TGTGCCTGGACGACGGGAGTCTCAGATACGCAGTATTTT.

V gene TRBV3-1 (or the pseudogene TRBV3-2) combines with J gene TRBJ2-5, with 8 positions matching TRBD2. The V segment lost 8 bases and the J segment 2 bases; nucleotides outside the gene matches: 4. Germline CDR1 reads LGHDT; CDR2 reads YNNKEL (reference sequence). The length of the CDR3 is 13 residues. CDR3 coding DNA: TGTGCCAGCGGACAGCGGGGGCAAGAGACCCAGTACTTC. Translating gives CASGQRGQETQYF.